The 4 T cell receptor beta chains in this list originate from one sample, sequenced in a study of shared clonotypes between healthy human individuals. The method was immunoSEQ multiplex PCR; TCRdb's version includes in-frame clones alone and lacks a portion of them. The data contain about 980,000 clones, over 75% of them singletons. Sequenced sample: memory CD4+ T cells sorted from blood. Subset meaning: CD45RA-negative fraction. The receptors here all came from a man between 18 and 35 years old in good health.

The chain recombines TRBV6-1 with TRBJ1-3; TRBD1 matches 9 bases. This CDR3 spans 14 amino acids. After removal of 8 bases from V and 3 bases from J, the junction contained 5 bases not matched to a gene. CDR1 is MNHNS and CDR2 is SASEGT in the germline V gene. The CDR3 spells CASGGQGRGNTIYF. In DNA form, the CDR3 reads TGTGCCAGCGGGGGACAGGGACGTGGAAACACCATATATTTT.

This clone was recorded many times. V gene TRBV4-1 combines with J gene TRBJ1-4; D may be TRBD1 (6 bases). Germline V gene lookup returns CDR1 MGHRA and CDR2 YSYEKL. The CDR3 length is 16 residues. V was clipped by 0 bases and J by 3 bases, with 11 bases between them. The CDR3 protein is CASSQDGRGPNEKLFF. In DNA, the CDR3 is TGCGCCAGCAGCCAAGATGGCAGGGGACCTAATGAAAAACTGTTTTTT.

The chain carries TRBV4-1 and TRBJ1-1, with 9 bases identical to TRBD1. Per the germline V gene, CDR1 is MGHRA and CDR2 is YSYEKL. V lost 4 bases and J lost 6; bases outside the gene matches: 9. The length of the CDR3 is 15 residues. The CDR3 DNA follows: TGCGCCAGCAGCCCCGGGACAGGGTGGTTTGCTGAAGCTTTCTTT. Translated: CASSPGTGWFAEAFF.

CDR3 amino acids: CASSLDIANYGYTF. In DNA form, the CDR3 reads TGTGCCAGCAGCTTGGACATAGCTAACTATGGCTACACCTTC. This sequence joins TRBV5-4 and TRBJ1-2; D gene uncertain. V was trimmed by 0 bases and J by 0 bases, leaving 6 bases between them. CDR3 length: 14 amino acids. Per the germline V gene, CDR1 is SGHNT and CDR2 is YYREEE (reference sequence). The whole variable domain, remainder taken from reference TRBV5-4 and TRBJ1-2, is ETGVTQSPTHLIKTRGQQVTLRCSSQSGHNTVSWYQQALGQGPQFIFQYYREEENGRGNFPPRFSGLQFPNYSSELNVNALELDDSALYLCASSLDIANYGYTFGSGTRLTVV.